Listed here are 29 T cell receptor beta chains from one sample, sequenced in a study of cytomegalovirus exposure and HLA in healthy donors. This PCR relied on a set of 60 Vbeta primers and 13 Jbeta primers. TCRdb keeps only in-frame clones here, not all; method: immunoSEQ multiplex PCR. The data contain 100,000 to 150,000 clones, approximately 66% of them seen just once; the ten biggest clones take up more than 6.5%. The sequencing sample was made of PBMCs. These receptors were collected from a woman in her forties in good health and CMV-seropositive.

V gene TRBV5-1 combines with J gene TRBJ1-3; no clear D. Germline V lookup: CDR1 SGHRS, CDR2 YFSETQ. The ends were cut back, 1 base at V and 2 bases at J, with 10 bases in the middle. The CDR3 extends over 15 amino acids. The DNA of the CDR3 is TGCGCCAGCAGCTTGCAGGCAACTCCTGGAAACACCATATATTTT. This codes for CASSLQATPGNTIYF. Combining the CDR3 with reference TRBV5-1 and TRBJ1-3 gives the whole variable domain KAGVTQTPRYLIKTRGQQVTLSCSPISGHRSVSWYQQTPGQGLQFLFEYFSETQRNKGNFPGRFSGRQFSNSRSEMNVSTLELGDSALYLCASSLQATPGNTIYFGEGSWLTVV.

This chain uses TRBV10-1 with TRBJ1-6; 7 nucleotides line up with TRBD1. This CDR3 spans 14 amino acids. V shed 7 bases, J shed 5 bases, and the junction held 5 bases outside the gene matches. Germline V gene data show CDR1 as WNHNN and CDR2 as SYGVQD (reference sequence). The CDR3 sequence is CASTDRDHNSPLHF. The CDR3 DNA reads TGCGCCAGCACAGACAGGGACCATAATTCACCCCTCCACTTT.

The CDR3 DNA reads TGCGCCAGCAGCTTGGGCTCCGGGACACCGAACAATGAGCAGTTCTTC. Its protein product is CASSLGSGTPNNEQFF. The chain employs TRBV5-1 and TRBJ2-1; D might be TRBD1 (6 bases). The ends were cut back, 0 bases at V and 5 bases at J, with 15 bases in the middle. Germline V gene lookup returns CDR1 SGHRS and CDR2 YFSETQ. The CDR3 extends over 16 amino acids.

This chain joins TRBV27 and TRBJ2-2, with D possibly being TRBD1 (6 bases). CDR3 length: 15 residues. Germline V gene data show CDR1 as MNHEY and CDR2 as SMNVEV (reference sequence). Trimming pared 2 bases from V and 6 bases from J, leaving 13 bases between. CDR3 nucleotide sequence: TGTGCCAGCAGTTTAGTTGGCAGGGGTCCCGGGGAGCTGTTTTTT. Amino acid sequence: CASSLVGRGPGELFF.

This chain joins TRBV6-5 and TRBJ1-4; the D gene is possibly TRBD1 (6 bases). CDR3 length: 16 residues. Deletions cut 6 bases from V and 5 bases from J, with 19 bases between. Germline values: CDR1 MNHEY, CDR2 SVGAGI. As DNA, the CDR3 is TGTGCCAGCAGCTACGCGACAGGTCTGGGGAATGAAAAACTGTTTTTT. Protein: CASSYATGLGNEKLFF.

This clone was picked up a small number of times. This chain connects TRBV2 to TRBJ1-1; 10 bases map to TRBD1. The CDR3 is made up of 16 amino acids. Germline CDR1 is SNHLY and CDR2 is FYNNEI. V was pared by 7 bases and J by 0 bases, with 8 bases of the junction left unmatched. The CDR3 here is CASTRWGTGVNTEAFF. Here the CDR3 DNA reads TGTGCCAGCACCCGATGGGGGACAGGGGTGAACACTGAAGCTTTCTTT.

V gene TRBV18 combines with J gene TRBJ2-2; TRBD2 matches 8 bases. This CDR3 is built from 16 residues. Germline values: CDR1 KGHSH, CDR2 LQKENI. V lost 2 bases, J lost 5 bases, and 7 bases stayed unmatched. CDR3 amino acids: CASSPMSGRGTGELFF. Here the CDR3 DNA reads TGTGCCAGCTCACCAATGAGCGGGAGAGGGACCGGGGAGCTGTTTTTT.

The chain joins TRBV15 to TRBJ2-5, with no clear D. Gene TRBJ2-7 matches the end of the DNA better, so the J call may be wrong. The CDR3 runs 12 residues. Per the germline V gene, CDR1 is LNHNV and CDR2 is YYDKDF (reference sequence). CDR3 amino acids: CATSRDRHEQYF. CDR3 coding DNA: TGTGCCACCAGCAGAGATCGCCACGAGCAGTACTTC.

This clone came up a few times. This rearrangement joins TRBV5-1 to TRBJ2-3, with TRBD2 matching 10 bases. This CDR3 has 14 residues. Per germline, CDR1 SGHRS and CDR2 YFSETQ. V lost 4 bases to trimming and J lost 5 bases; unmatched junction nucleotides: 4. CDR3 DNA: TGCGCCAGCAGCATCAGACTAGCGGGAGATACGCAGTATTTT. This encodes CASSIRLAGDTQYF.

This chain joins TRBV4-1 and TRBJ2-3; possibly TRBD2 for D (5 bases). The ends were cut back, 0 bases at V and 7 bases at J, with 8 bases in the middle. The CDR3 spans 13 residues. Germline-derived CDR1 and CDR2 are MGHRA and YSYEKL. The CDR3 region has the DNA TGCGCCAGCAGCCAAGAAGACTATCATACGCAGTATTTT. Translating it yields CASSQEDYHTQYF.

V gene TRBV2 combines with J gene TRBJ1-6; 10 bases are shared with TRBD1. The CDR3 is made up of 16 amino acids. Germline V lookup: CDR1 SNHLY, CDR2 FYNNEI. Germline trimming cut 4 bases from V and 4 bases from J; bases unmatched to any gene: 4. The CDR3 region is CASSVDRGGYNSPLHF. The CDR3 DNA reads as TGTGCCAGCAGTGTGGACAGGGGGGGTTATAATTCACCCCTCCACTTT.

This chain joins TRBV4-1 and TRBJ2-7; weak D call: TRBD1 (7 bases). Trimming cost V 0 bases and J 4 bases, with 16 bases left between them. Germline-derived CDR1 and CDR2 are MGHRA and YSYEKL. CDR3 length equals 16 residues. CDR3 amino acids: CASSQDRGQGGYEQYF. CDR3 nucleotide sequence: TGCGCCAGCAGCCAAGATAGAGGTCAGGGGGGTTACGAGCAGTACTTC.

The table lists this clone with a few counts. This CDR3 is CASGLPSGGYTF. In DNA form, the CDR3 reads TGTGCTAGTGGTTTGCCCTCTGGCGGCTACACCTTC. The chain has TRBV12-5 and TRBJ1-2; D gene ambiguous. V lost 2 bases and J lost 8, with 9 bases in between. Germline CDR1 is LGHNT and CDR2 is FRNRAP. The CDR3 covers 12 residues.

The V and J genes are TRBV10-3 and TRBJ2-5; 9 bases match TRBD2. The length of the CDR3 is 17 residues. The J segment lost 1 base and the V segment lost 4 bases, leaving 10 bases of the junction unmatched. Per the germline V gene, CDR1 is ENHRY and CDR2 is SYGVKD. CDR3 protein: CAISGGKRGALQETQYF. The DNA of the CDR3 is TGTGCCATCAGTGGGGGGAAGCGGGGGGCCCTCCAAGAGACCCAGTACTTC.

This clone was observed a few times. This chain connects TRBV30 to TRBJ1-1; no reliable D call. V shed 2 bases and J shed 5 bases, with 9 bases lying between them. The CDR3 covers 12 residues. Per the germline V gene, CDR1 is GTSNPN and CDR2 is SVGIG (reference sequence). The CDR3 DNA reads as TGTGCCTGGAGTAGGAGGAAGACTGAAGCTTTCTTT. This codes for CAWSRRKTEAFF.

The CDR3 DNA follows: TGTGCCAGTAGTATGTATAGCGGAGCCTACGAGCAGTACTTC. It codes for CASSMYSGAYEQYF. The genes are TRBV19 and TRBJ2-7, with D possibly TRBD2 on 6 matching bases. This CDR3 region has 14 residues. Trimming left V 3 bases short and J 2 bases short, with 11 bases between. Looked up from germline, CDR1 is LNHDA and CDR2 is SQIVND (reference sequence).

This clone came up a few times. The V gene is TRBV4-1, the J gene TRBJ1-5, with a weak D call TRBD1 (5 bases). This CDR3 has 15 residues. V was shortened by 0 bases and J by 7 bases, with 13 bases between the two germline ends. The germline V gene has CDR1 MGHRA and CDR2 YSYEKL. The CDR3 DNA is TGCGCCAGCAGCCAAGAGCTCCGGGGGTACCAGCCCCAGCATTTT. This codes for CASSQELRGYQPQHF.

This chain uses TRBV19 with TRBJ1-1; tentative D call: TRBD1 (6 bases). The CDR3 loop spans 15 amino acids. Looked up from germline, CDR1 is LNHDA and CDR2 is SQIVND (reference sequence). Trimming left V 1 base short and J 6 bases short, with 15 bases between. The CDR3 DNA reads TGTGCCAGTAGTATAGTCGGAGTGAAGGGGGCTGAAGCTTTCTTT. It is translated as CASSIVGVKGAEAFF.

The chain is built from TRBV5-1 and TRBJ1-4, with TRBD1 matching 7 bases. Unmatched junction bases numbered 4, after V lost 4 bases and J lost 4 bases. The CDR3 runs 14 residues. Germline V gene data show CDR1 as SGHRS and CDR2 as YFSETQ. The DNA of the CDR3 is TGCGCCAGCAGCCGGGACAGCGTTAATGAAAAACTGTTTTTT. Protein product: CASSRDSVNEKLFF.

The chain links TRBV4-2 to TRBJ1-6, with TRBD1 matching over 7 bases. Germline CDR1 LGHNA, CDR2 YNFKEQ. The CDR3 covers 18 residues. V gave up 1 base and J gave up 7 bases; unmatched junction bases: 13. CDR3 bases: TGTGCCAGCAGCCAAGGGGGGATCGAACAGGGGCTAAATTCACCCCTCCACTTT. Its translation is CASSQGGIEQGLNSPLHF.

This clone was recorded a few times. This sequence joins TRBV7-9 and TRBJ2-7; 11 bases fit TRBD2. Trimming took 5 bases from V and 5 from J; bases not matched to a gene: 11. CDR3 size: 16 residues. CDR1 is SEHNR and CDR2 is FQNEAQ in the germline V gene (reference sequence). The CDR3 nucleotides are TGTGCCAGCAGCGTCCGAAGTAGCGGGAGGGACCACGAGCAGTACTTC. Protein product: CASSVRSSGRDHEQYF.

The V call is TRBV5-4, the J call TRBJ2-5, with a tentative D call TRBD2 (6 bases). This CDR3 region has 14 residues. In germline, CDR1 is SGHNT, CDR2 YYREEE (reference sequence). V was cut by 0 bases and J by 4 bases, with 10 bases left in between. CDR3 loop: CASSLAGVPETQYF. The CDR3 coding sequence is TGTGCCAGCAGCTTGGCGGGGGTGCCAGAGACCCAGTACTTC.

The genes are TRBV6-5 and TRBJ1-5; tentatively, D is TRBD1 (5 bases). The germline V gene has CDR1 MNHEY and CDR2 SVGAGI. CDR3 size: 15 residues. V was cut by 0 bases and J by 0 bases, with 6 bases left in between. The CDR3 sequence is CASSYSGVSNQPQHF. CDR3 in DNA: TGTGCCAGCAGTTACTCAGGGGTTAGCAATCAGCCCCAGCATTTT.

This chain connects TRBV14 to TRBJ2-3, with a possible D match to TRBD2 (5 bases). This CDR3 contains 13 residues. V was trimmed by 0 bases and J by 5 bases, leaving 6 bases between them. Germline V lookup: CDR1 SGHDN, CDR2 FVKESK. The CDR3 is CASSQELGDTQYF. The CDR3 nucleotides are TGTGCCAGCAGCCAAGAACTAGGAGATACGCAGTATTTT.

This clone turned up a few times. V gene TRBV2 combines with J gene TRBJ1-4; D remains unclear. V gave up 6 bases and J gave up 7 bases, with 6 bases separating them. The CDR3 is made up of 11 amino acids. Germline V CDR1 and CDR2: SNHLY, FYNNEI. The CDR3 here is CASRAGEKLFF. The CDR3, as DNA: TGTGCCAGCAGGGCAGGTGAAAAACTGTTTTTT.

This sequence joins TRBV6-1 and TRBJ1-5, with D maybe TRBD1 (5 bases). V dropped 2 bases and J dropped 7 bases, with 15 bases sitting between them. Looked up from germline, CDR1 is MNHNS and CDR2 is SASEGT. This CDR3 contains 15 residues. Written as DNA, the CDR3 is TGTGCCAGCAGTGAAATGGCAGGGATGAACCAGCCCCAGCATTTT. This gives the protein CASSEMAGMNQPQHF.

The rearrangement joins TRBV18 to TRBJ1-6; TRBD1 aligns across 7 bases. Trimming removed 3 bases from V and 6 bases from J; junction bases left unmatched: 2. Germline loops: CDR1 KGHSH, CDR2 LQKENI. The CDR3 has 14 residues. CDR3 sequence (DNA): TGTGCCAGCTCACCGGGGACAGTTAATTCACCCCTCCACTTT. It codes for CASSPGTVNSPLHF.

This clone has just a few counts. The rearrangement joins TRBV11-2 to TRBJ2-7; 8 bases align to TRBD1. Looked up from germline, CDR1 is SGHAT and CDR2 is FQNNGV. The CDR3 extends over 15 amino acids. The ends lost 4 bases at V and 3 bases at J; junction bases unmatched: 8. CDR3 coding DNA: TGTGCCAGCAGCTACTCCGGACAGGGAGGCTACGAGCAGTACTTC. Encoded protein: CASSYSGQGGYEQYF.

This clone occurred a few times. The genes are TRBV6-1 and TRBJ2-1; 12 bases are a match to TRBD2. The junction had 4 bases not matched to a gene; V was cut back by 2 bases and J by 8 bases. This CDR3 contains 15 residues. Germline CDR1 reads MNHNS; CDR2 reads SASEGT. The CDR3 DNA is TGTGCCAGCAGTGAACTAGCGGGGGGGCCGGATGAGCAGTTCTTC. It specifies CASSELAGGPDEQFF.